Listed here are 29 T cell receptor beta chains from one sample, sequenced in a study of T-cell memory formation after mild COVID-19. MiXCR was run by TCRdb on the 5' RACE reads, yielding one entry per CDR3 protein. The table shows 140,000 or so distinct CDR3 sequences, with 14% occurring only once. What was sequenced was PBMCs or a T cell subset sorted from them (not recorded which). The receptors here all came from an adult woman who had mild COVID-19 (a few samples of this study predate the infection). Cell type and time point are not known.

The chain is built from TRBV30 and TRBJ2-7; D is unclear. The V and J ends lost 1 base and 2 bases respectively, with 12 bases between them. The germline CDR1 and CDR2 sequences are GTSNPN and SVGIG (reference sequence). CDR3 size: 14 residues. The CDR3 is CAWSGGNRAYEQYF. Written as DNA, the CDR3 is TGTGCCTGGAGTGGGGGAAACCGAGCCTACGAGCAGTACTTC.

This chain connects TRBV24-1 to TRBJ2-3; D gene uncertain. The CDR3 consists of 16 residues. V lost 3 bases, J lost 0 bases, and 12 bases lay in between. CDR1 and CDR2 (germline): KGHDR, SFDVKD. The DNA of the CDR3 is TGTGCCACCAGTGATATTACAGCGTCTAGCACAGATACGCAGTATTTT. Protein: CATSDITASSTDTQYF.

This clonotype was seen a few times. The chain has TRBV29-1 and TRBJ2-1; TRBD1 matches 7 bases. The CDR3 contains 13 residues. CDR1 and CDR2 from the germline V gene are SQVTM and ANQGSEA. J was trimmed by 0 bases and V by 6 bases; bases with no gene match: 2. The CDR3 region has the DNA TGCAGCGTACAGGGGTCCTCCTACAATGAGCAGTTCTTC. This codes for CSVQGSSYNEQFF.

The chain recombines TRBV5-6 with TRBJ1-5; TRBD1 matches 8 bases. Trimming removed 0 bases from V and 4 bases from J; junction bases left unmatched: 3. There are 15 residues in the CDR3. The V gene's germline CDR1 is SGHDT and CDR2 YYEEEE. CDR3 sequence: CASSLGRGQNQPQHF. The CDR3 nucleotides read TGTGCCAGCAGCTTGGGCAGGGGGCAAAATCAGCCCCAGCATTTT. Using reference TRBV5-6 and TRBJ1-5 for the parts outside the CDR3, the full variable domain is DAGVTQSPTHLIKTRGQQVTLRCSPKSGHDTVSWYQQALGQGPQFIFQYYEEEERQRGNFPDRFSGHQFPNYSSELNVNALLLGDSALYLCASSLGRGQNQPQHFGDGTRLSIL.

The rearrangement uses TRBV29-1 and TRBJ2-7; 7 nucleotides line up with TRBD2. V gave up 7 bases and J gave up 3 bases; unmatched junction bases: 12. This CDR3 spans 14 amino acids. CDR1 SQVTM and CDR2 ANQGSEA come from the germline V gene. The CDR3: CSGVLAERDYEQYF. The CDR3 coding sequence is TGCAGCGGAGTTCTAGCGGAGAGGGACTACGAGCAGTACTTC.

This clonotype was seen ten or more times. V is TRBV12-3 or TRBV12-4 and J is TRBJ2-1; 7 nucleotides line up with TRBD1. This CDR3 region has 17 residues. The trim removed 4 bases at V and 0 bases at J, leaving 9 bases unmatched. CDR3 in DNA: TGTGCCAGCAGTTCAACGGGACAGCTGAGCTCCTACAATGAGCAGTTCTTC. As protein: CASSSTGQLSSYNEQFF.

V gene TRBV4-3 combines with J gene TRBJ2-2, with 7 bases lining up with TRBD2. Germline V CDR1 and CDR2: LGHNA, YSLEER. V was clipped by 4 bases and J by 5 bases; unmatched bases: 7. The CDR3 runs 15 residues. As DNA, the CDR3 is TGCGCCAGCAGCCCAGGACTAGTATATACCGGGGAGCTGTTTTTT. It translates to CASSPGLVYTGELFF.

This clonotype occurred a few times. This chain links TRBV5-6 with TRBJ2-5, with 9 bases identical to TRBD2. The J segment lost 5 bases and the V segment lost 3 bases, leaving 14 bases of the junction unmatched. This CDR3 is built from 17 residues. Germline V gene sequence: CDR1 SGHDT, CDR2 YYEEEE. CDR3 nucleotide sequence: TGTGCCAGCAGCTGGGGGGTCCTAGCGGGGTTTAGCGAGACCCAGTACTTC. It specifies CASSWGVLAGFSETQYF. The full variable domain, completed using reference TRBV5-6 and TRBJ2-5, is DAGVTQSPTHLIKTRGQQVTLRCSPKSGHDTVSWYQQALGQGPQFIFQYYEEEERQRGNFPDRFSGHQFPNYSSELNVNALLLGDSALYLCASSWGVLAGFSETQYFGPGTRLLVL.

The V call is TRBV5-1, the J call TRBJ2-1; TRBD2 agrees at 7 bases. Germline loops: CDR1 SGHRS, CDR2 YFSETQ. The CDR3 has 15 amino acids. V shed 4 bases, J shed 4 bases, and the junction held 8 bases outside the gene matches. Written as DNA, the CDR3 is TGCGCCAGCAGCCTTGGACTAGTTGCGTACAATGAGCAGTTCTTC. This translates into CASSLGLVAYNEQFF.

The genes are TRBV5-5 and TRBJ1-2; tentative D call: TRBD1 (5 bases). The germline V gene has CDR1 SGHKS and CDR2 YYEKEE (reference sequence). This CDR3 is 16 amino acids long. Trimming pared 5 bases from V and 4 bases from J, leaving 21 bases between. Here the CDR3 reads CASSFRGKQDSYGYTF. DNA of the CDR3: TGTGCCAGCAGTTTCCGGGGGAAACAGGATTCCTATGGCTACACCTTC.

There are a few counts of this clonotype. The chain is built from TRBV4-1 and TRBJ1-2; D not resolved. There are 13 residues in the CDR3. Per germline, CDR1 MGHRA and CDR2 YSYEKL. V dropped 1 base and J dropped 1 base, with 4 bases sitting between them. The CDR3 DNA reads TGCGCCAGCAGCCAAGCTATTAACTATGGCTACACCTTC. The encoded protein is CASSQAINYGYTF.

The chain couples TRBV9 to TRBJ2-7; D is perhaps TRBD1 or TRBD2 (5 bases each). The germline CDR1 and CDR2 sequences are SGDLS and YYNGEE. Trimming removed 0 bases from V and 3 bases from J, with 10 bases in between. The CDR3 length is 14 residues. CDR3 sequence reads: CASSVAGQGYEQYF. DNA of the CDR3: TGTGCCAGCAGCGTAGCGGGGCAGGGCTACGAGCAGTACTTC.

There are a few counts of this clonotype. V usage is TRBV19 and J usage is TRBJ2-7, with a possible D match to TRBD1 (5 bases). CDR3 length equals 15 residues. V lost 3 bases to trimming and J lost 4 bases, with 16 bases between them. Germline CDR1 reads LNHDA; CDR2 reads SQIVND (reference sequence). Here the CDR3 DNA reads TGTGCCAGTAGTATGGCAGGGCACGTCGCGTACGAGCAGTACTTC. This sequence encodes CASSMAGHVAYEQYF.

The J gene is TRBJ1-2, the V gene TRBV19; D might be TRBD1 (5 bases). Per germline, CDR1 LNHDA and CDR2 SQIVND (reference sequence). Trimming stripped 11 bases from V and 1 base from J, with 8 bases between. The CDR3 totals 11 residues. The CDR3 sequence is CAGGSNYGYTF. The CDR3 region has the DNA TGTGCCGGGGGGAGTAACTATGGCTACACCTTC.

The DNA for the CDR3 is TGTGCCACCAGTGATTTGGCGCAGGGTACCGTCGGGGAGACCCAGTACTTC. Translating it yields CATSDLAQGTVGETQYF. This sequence joins TRBV24-1 and TRBJ2-5; D may be TRBD1 (5 bases). Trimming stripped 0 bases from V and 5 bases from J, with 18 bases between. This CDR3 spans 17 amino acids. CDR1 and CDR2 from the germline V gene are KGHDR and SFDVKD.

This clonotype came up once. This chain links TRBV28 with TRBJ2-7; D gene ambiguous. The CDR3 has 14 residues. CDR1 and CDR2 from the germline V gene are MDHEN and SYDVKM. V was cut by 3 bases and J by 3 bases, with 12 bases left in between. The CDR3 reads CASSFSGDYYEQYF. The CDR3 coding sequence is TGTGCCAGCAGTTTTTCTGGGGATTACTACGAGCAGTACTTC.

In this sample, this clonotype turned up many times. Written as DNA, the CDR3 is TGTGCCAGCAGCAAAGCCCCGCGAGAGCAGTACTTC. Residues: CASSKAPREQYF. The chain recombines TRBV21-1 with TRBJ2-7; the DNA was not used to check the table's D call, TRBD2. TRBV21-1 is recorded as a pseudogene. The CDR3 has 12 residues.

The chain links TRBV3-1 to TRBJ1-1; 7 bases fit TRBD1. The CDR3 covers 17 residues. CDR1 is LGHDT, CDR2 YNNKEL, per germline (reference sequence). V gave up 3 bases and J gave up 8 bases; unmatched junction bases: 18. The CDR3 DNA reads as TGTGCCAGCAGCCAGTGGGCGCAGGGGGTCGAAATAATGGAAGCTTTCTTT. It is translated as CASSQWAQGVEIMEAFF. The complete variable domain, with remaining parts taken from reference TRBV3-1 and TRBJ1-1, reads DTAVSQTPKYLVTQMGNDKSIKCEQNLGHDTMYWYKQDSKKFLKIMFSYNNKELIINETVPNRFSPKSPDKAHLNLHINSLELGDSAVYFCASSQWAQGVEIMEAFFGQGTRLTVV.

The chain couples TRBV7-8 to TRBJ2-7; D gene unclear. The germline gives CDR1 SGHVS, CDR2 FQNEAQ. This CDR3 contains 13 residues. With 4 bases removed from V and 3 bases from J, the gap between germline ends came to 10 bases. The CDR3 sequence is CASSSGYVYEQYF. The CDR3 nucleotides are TGTGCCAGCAGCTCCGGGTATGTCTACGAGCAGTACTTC.

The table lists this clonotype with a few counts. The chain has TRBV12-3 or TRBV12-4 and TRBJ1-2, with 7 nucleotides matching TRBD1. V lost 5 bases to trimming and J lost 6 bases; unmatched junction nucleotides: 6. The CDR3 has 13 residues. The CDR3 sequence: CASSTRQGDGYTF. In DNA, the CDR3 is TGTGCCAGCAGTACCCGACAGGGAGATGGCTACACCTTC.

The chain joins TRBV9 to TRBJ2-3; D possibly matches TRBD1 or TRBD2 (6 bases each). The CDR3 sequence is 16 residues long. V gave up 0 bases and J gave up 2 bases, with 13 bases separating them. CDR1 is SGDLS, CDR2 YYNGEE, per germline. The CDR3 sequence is CASSVAGGPTTDTQYF. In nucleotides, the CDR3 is TGTGCCAGCAGCGTAGCTGGGGGGCCTACCACAGATACGCAGTATTTT.

The CDR3 bases are TGTGCCAGCAGTTCCCCTCGGACAGGGTTCACTGAAGCTTTCTTT. Residues: CASSSPRTGFTEAFF. V usage is TRBV12-3 or TRBV12-4 and J usage is TRBJ1-1; 8 nucleotides match TRBD1. The CDR3 covers 15 residues. The trim removed 4 bases at V and 4 bases at J, leaving 8 bases unmatched.

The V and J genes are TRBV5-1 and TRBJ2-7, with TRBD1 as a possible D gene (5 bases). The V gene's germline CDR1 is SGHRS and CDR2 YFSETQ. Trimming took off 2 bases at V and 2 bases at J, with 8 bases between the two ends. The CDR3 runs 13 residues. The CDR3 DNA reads TGCGCCAGCAGCTTATTGACAGCCTACGAGCAGTACTTC. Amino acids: CASSLLTAYEQYF.

The CDR3 DNA reads TGTGCCAGCGCCCAATTCGTCGTTGAGGATGAGCAGTTCTTC. This encodes CASAQFVVEDEQFF. The chain carries TRBV11-1 and TRBJ2-1; D is undetermined. This CDR3 has 14 residues. Deletions cut 8 bases from V and 8 bases from J, with 19 bases between. Germline CDR1 reads SGHAT; CDR2 reads FQDESV (reference sequence).

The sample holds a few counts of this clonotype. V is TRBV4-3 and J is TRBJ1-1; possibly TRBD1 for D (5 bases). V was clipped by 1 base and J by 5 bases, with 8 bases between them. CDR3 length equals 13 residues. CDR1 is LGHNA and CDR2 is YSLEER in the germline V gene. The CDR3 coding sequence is TGCGCCAGCAGCCAAGTGCGGGGGACTGAAGCTTTCTTT. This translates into CASSQVRGTEAFF.

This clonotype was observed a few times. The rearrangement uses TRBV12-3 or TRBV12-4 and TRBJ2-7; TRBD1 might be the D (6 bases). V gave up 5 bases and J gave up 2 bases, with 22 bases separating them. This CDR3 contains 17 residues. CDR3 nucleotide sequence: TGTGCCAGCAGTCCTTTCCCAAGTCAGGGGATCGCCTACGAGCAGTACTTC. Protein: CASSPFPSQGIAYEQYF.

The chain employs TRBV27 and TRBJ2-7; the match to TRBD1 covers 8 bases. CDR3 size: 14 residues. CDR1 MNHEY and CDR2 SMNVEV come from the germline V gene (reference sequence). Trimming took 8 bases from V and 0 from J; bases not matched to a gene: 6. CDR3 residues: CASWTGQGSYEQYF. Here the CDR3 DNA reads TGTGCCAGCTGGACCGGACAGGGCTCCTACGAGCAGTACTTC.

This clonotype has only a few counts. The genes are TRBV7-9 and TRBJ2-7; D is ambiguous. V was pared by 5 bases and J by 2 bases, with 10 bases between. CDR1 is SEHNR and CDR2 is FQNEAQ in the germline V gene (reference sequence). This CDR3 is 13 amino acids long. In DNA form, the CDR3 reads TGTGCCAGCAGCCTAACCGGCCCCTACGAGCAGTACTTC. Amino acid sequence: CASSLTGPYEQYF.

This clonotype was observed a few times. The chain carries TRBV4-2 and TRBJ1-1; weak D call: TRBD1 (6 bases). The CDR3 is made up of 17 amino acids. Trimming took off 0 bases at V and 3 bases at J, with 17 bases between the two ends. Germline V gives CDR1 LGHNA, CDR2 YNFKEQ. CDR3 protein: CASSQDPVGGADTEAFF. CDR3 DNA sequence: TGTGCCAGCAGCCAAGATCCGGTTGGGGGGGCGGACACTGAAGCTTTCTTT.